The subject of this entry is one T cell receptor (beta chain). Its specificity is not known. These data are taken from a study of T cell responses to AZD1222 COVID-19 vaccine. Germline assignment: CDR1 SEHNR and CDR2 FQNEAQ (reference sequence). The CDR3 totals 14 residues. V shed 1 base and J shed 7 bases, with 11 bases lying between them. Overall study findings and caveats: Among spike-specific TCRs, nearly half reportedly target unmutated variant regions.

Sequenced by immunoSEQ multiplex PCR; TCRdb stores in-frame clones only, minus some. Among roughly 100,000 clones listed, around 94% were seen once. The V and J genes are TRBV7-9 and TRBJ2-1; D may be TRBD1 or TRBD2 (6 bases each). The sample was peripheral blood, taken on day 0 of AZD1222 vaccination. The TCR sequence derives from an adult in good health. CDR3 sequence reads: CASSLEQGGNEQFF. The CDR3 DNA sequence: TGTGCCAGCAGCTTAGAACAGGGAGGTAATGAGCAGTTCTTC.